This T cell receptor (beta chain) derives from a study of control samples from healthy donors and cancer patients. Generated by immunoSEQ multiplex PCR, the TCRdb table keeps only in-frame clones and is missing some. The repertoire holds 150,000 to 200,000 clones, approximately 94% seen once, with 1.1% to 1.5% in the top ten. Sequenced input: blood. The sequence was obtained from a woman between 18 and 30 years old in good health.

The CDR3 DNA follows: TGTGCCACCAGCCTGACCCCGACGGCTGGCTACACCTTC. It yields the protein CATSLTPTAGYTF. The chain links TRBV24-1 to TRBJ1-2; the D is unclear. V was trimmed by 7 bases and J by 7 bases, leaving 15 bases between them. Germline V CDR1 and CDR2: KGHDR, SFDVKD. The length of the CDR3 is 13 residues.